This TCR beta chain originates from a study of blood T cell repertoires in COVID-19. Study background: The United States, Italy and Spain provided the acute and convalescent COVID-19 samples.

Original handling: Estimated nucleated cell counts came from reference gene primer amplification. Using immunoSEQ multiplex PCR, the repertoire was profiled, and TCRdb retains in-frame clones only, with some absent. The D gene and trimming were derived from the DNA, and the V and J assignments and clone size from that table. The top ten hold around 9.4% of the sample, which has about 91,000 clones, about 75% seen once. The sequencing sample was made of peripheral blood. This sequence originates from an elderly woman with acute or convalescent COVID-19.

CDR3: CASSPLQANEKLFF. Written as DNA, the CDR3 is TGTGCCAGCAGCCCCCTCCAGGCTAATGAAAAACTGTTTTTT. The chain combines TRBV7-9 with TRBJ1-4; the D is unclear. Trimming shortened V by 5 bases and J by 3 bases, and 10 bases separated the two germline ends. The germline V gene encodes CDR1 SEHNR and CDR2 FQNEAQ (reference sequence). The CDR3 extends over 14 amino acids.